This TCR beta chain was captured by sequencing in a study of Ad26.COV2.S vaccination and SARS-CoV-2 variants (dated by TCRdb to 2020 to 2023). Regarding the study in general: Donors in the vaccine arm were drawn from COV1001, a multicentre, randomized, double-blind, placebo-controlled phase I-IIa trial testing Ad26.COV2.S in healthy adults. Ad26.COV2.S was administered intramuscularly at a dose of 5x10^10 or 1x10^11 viral particles, either as one shot or as two shots given 56 days apart. Sequencing of the TCRbeta repertoire served to evaluate the specificity and breadth of SARS-CoV-2-reactive T cell receptors following Ad26.COV2.S vaccination. A total of approximately 32 samples were included in the TCR-sequenced set, comprising around 19 Ad26.COV2.S vaccine recipients, 5 placebo recipients and 8 SARS-CoV-2 convalescent individuals. Participants in the trial were split at random into five groups of five each, receiving low-dose or high-dose Ad26.COV2.S once or twice, or else placebo on both occasions. Throughout the experiments and outcome assessment, investigators stayed blinded to trial group allocation.

Looking up the germline V gene yields CDR1 SGHAT and CDR2 FQNNGV. There are 16 amino acids in the CDR3, from cysteine to phenylalanine inclusive. The DNA shown is the 48-base CDR3, in frame from base 1. At the junction V is shortened by 7 bases and J by 3 bases, with 22 bases in between. The full study reports these points: The study was not powered to compare responses between vaccine doses or regimens. Compared with placebo recipients, Ad26.COV2.S recipients showed higher spike-specific TCR breadth (P = 0.0014). It was noted by the authors that total T cell responses may have been underestimated by the TCR breadth and depth analyses. After vaccination, substantial breadth of spike-specific CD8+ and CD4+ T cell responses was reported. Vaccine and placebo recipients had similar non-spike TCR breadth, a finding consistent with the vaccine containing only spike.

The immunoSEQ Assay was the method used to sequence TCRbeta CDR3 regions. After extraction, genomic DNA underwent amplification by bias-controlled multiplex PCR, followed by high-throughput sequencing. The published analysis was carried out like this. To quantify the absolute abundance of every unique TCRbeta CDR3 region, sequences were collapsed and filtered. T cell fraction was estimated by normalizing TCRbeta template counts to usable DNA, with usable DNA measured through amplification of reference genes found in all nucleated cells. Repertoire TCRs were annotated as SARS-CoV-2-specific by exact matching of V gene, CDR3 amino acid sequence and J gene to a known reactive TCR set. MIRA supplied the reference SARS-CoV-2 TCR set, which was filtered for enrichment in COVID-19-positive ImmuneCODE repertoires so that public or cross-reactive TCRs were removed. Using the MIRA antigens, annotated TCRs were further analysed by specific ORF or by position within an ORF. Breadth was defined as annotated unique rearrangements over total unique productive rearrangements; depth was the summed frequency of those rearrangements. Two-sided Wilcoxon rank-sum tests were used to compare TCR breadth between groups. Not all clones reach the TCRdb copy of this immuneACCESS table, which keeps in-frame sequences only. Checked studies attribute under half of the gap to unresolved V genes and leave the rest unexplained. V and J calls and clone size are copied from that table; D and trimming were computed from the DNA. The sample yields about 410,000 clones; about nine tenths were counted once. Of the sample, approximately 1.6% is held by the ten largest clones.

The meaning of the sample's treatment or condition label: around 19 received Ad26.COV2.S at low or high dose, single or two shots; about 5 received placebo; per-sample allocation not given. Repertoires of vaccine and placebo recipients were sequenced from samples taken on day 63 after the first injection. Cohort 1b enrolled about two dozen adults aged 18-55 years at a single site in Boston, USA, between 29 July and 7 August 2020. Ad26.COV2.S consisted of a replication-incompetent adenovirus type 26 vector by which a prefusion-stabilized SARS-CoV-2 spike protein from the original Wuhan strain was expressed. Points on this clone: Its antigen is still unknown. The sample holds no much larger clone one base away, and base qualities are not on file.

Sequences were derived from peripheral blood, sampled in a trial of Ad26.COV2.S vaccine versus placebo. This receptor was obtained from a person between 18 and 59 years old who received the Ad26.COV2.S COVID-19 vaccine or a placebo. The sequence is built from TRBV11-2 and TRBJ2-7; the D element could tentatively be TRBD1 or TRBD2, as 6 bases agree for each. Here is the DNA: TGTGCCAGCACGGTGCGAGGGGGGATCGGGCTCTACGAGCAGTACTTC. Its translation reads: CASTVRGGIGLYEQYF.